This T cell receptor (beta chain) was observed in a study of control samples from healthy donors and cancer patients (dated by TCRdb to 2020 to 2022). For this clone: The specificity of this receptor is unknown. No much larger clone exists at a distance of one base, and base qualities are not known.

The germline V gene provides CDR1 MNHEY and CDR2 SVGAGI. After removal of 4 bases from V and 6 bases from J, the junction retains 11 bases not matched to a gene. The CDR3 runs 16 amino acids, cysteine and phenylalanine included. The sequence is cut down to CDR3 DNA, 48 bases in frame from base 1. Receptors were amplified or captured by the immunoSEQ multiplex PCR assay. Sourced from immuneACCESS, this table was stored by TCRdb with only in-frame sequences that have V and J called. A share of the clones is absent; for the studies checked, an unresolved V gene accounts for under half, and the remainder has no known explanation. The sample table lists 130,000 to 150,000 clones, more than 85% of them with a count of one. Approximately 9% of the sample is taken by the ten largest.

The clonotype comes from a woman aged 25 to 39 in good health. The sequencing sample was made of blood. The V and J genes are TRBV6-5 and TRBJ2-1, and TRBD2 aligns with 8 junction nucleotides. The bases are TGTGCCAGCAGTTCTCTCCCCGGGACTAGAAGCAATGAGCAGTTCTTC. The resulting protein is CASSSLPGTRSNEQFF.